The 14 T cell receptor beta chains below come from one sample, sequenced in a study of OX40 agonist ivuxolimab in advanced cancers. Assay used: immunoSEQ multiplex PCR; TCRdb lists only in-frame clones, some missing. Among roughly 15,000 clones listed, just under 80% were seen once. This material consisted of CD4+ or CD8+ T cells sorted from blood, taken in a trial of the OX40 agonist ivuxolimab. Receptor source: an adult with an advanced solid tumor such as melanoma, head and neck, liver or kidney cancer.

CDR3 coding DNA: TGCAGCGTTTCCGACTACTCCACAGATACGCAGTATTTT. Amino acid sequence: CSVSDYSTDTQYF. This chain links TRBV29-1 with TRBJ2-3; possibly TRBD2 for D (5 bases). Trimming left V 5 bases short and J 2 bases short, with 11 bases between. Germline assignment: CDR1 SQVTM and CDR2 ANQGSEA. This CDR3 comprises 13 residues.

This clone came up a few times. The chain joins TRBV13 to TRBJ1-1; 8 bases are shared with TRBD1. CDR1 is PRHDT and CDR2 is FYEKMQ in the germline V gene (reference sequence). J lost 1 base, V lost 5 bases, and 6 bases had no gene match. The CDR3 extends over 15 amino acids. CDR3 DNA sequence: TGTGCCAGCAGCCGTCCGACAGGGGCGAACACTGAAGCTTTCTTT. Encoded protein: CASSRPTGANTEAFF.

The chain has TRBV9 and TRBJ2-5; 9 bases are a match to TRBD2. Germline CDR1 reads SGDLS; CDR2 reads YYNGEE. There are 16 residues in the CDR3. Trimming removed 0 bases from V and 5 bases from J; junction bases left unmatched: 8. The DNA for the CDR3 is TGTGCCAGCAGCGTAGTCTTCGCGGGAGGGTGGGAGACCCAGTACTTC. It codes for CASSVVFAGGWETQYF.

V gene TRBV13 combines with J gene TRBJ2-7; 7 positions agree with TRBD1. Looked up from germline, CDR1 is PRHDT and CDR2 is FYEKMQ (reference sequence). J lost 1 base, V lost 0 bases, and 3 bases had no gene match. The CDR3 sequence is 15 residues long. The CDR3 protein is CASSLGTGLSYEQYF. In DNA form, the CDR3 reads TGTGCCAGCAGCTTAGGGACAGGGTTATCCTACGAGCAGTACTTC. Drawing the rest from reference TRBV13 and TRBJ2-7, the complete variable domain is AAGVIQSPRHLIKEKRETATLKCYPIPRHDTVYWYQQGPGQDPQFLISFYEKMQSDKGSIPDRFSAQQFSDYHSELNMSSLELGDSALYFCASSLGTGLSYEQYFGPGTRLTVT.

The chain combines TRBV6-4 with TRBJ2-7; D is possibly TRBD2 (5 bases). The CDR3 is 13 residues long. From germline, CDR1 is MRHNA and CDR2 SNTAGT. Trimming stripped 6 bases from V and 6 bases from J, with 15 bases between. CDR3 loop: CASSQGLAGEQYF. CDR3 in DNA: TGTGCCAGCAGCCAAGGACTCGCGGGCGAGCAGTACTTC.

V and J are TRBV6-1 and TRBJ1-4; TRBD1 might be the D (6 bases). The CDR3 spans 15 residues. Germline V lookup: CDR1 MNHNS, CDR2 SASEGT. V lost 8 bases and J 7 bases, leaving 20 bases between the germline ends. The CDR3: CASSPQGPFGEKLFF. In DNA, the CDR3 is TGTGCCAGCTCACCACAGGGCCCGTTCGGTGAAAAACTGTTTTTT.

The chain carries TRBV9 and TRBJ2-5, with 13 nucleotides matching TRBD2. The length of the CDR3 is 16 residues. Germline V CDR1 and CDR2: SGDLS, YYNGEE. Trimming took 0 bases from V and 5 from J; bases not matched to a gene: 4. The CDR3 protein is CASSVGTSGSVETQYF. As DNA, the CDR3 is TGTGCCAGCAGCGTAGGGACTAGCGGGAGCGTGGAGACCCAGTACTTC.

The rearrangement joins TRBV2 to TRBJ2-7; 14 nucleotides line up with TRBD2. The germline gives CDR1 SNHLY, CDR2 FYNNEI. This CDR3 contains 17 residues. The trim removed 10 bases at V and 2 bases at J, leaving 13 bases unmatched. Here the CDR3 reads CATGGTSGSSEAYEQYF. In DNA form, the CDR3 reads TGTGCCACCGGAGGGACTAGCGGGAGTTCTGAGGCCTACGAGCAGTACTTC.

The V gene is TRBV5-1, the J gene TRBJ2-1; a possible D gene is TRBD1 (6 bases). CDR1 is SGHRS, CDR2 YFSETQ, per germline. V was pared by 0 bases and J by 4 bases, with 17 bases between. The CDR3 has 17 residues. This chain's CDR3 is CASSLVSQGRSYNEQFF. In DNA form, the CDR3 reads TGCGCCAGCAGCTTGGTTTCACAGGGTAGGTCGTACAATGAGCAGTTCTTC.

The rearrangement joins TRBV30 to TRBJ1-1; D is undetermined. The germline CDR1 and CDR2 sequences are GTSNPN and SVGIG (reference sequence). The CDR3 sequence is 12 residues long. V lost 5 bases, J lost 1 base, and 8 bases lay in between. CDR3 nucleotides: TGTGCCTGGGGACGGACGAACACTGAAGCTTTCTTT. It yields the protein CAWGRTNTEAFF.

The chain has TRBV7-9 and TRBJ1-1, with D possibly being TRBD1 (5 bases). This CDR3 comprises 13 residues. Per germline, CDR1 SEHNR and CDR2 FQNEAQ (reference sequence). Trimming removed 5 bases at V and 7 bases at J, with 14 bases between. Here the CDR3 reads CASSHVGGVEAFF. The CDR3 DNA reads TGTGCCAGCAGCCATGTGGGGGGGGTTGAAGCTTTCTTT.

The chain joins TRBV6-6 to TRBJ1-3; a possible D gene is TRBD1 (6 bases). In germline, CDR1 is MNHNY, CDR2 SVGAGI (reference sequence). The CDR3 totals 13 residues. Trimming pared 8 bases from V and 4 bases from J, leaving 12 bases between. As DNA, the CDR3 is TGTGCCAGCCTTACAGGGCGAGGAAACACCATATATTTT. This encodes CASLTGRGNTIYF.

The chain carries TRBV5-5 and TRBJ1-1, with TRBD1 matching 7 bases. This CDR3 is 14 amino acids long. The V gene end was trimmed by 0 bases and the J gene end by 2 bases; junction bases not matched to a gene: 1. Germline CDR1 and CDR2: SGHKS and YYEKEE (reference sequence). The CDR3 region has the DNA TGTGCCAGCAGCTTGGACAGGGGAAACACTGAAGCTTTCTTT. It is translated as CASSLDRGNTEAFF.

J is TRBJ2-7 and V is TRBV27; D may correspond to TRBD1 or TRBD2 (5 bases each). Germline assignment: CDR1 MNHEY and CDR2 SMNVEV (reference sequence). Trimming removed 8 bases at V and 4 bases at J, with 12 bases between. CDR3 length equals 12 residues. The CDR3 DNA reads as TGTGCCAGCGGAGCAGGGACGTACGAGCAGTACTTC. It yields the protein CASGAGTYEQYF.